One sample yielded the 22 T cell receptor beta chains listed below, sequenced in a study of graft-versus-host responses after intestinal transplantation. Graft tissue processing released intraepithelial and lamina propria lymphocytes. Only in-frame clones appear in the TCRdb table, and some are missing; sequencing was by immunoSEQ multiplex PCR. The top ten hold around 24% of the sample, which has about 9,800 clones, 78% seen once. The input for sequencing was ileum tissue, taken roughly 530 days after intestinal transplant. These receptors were taken from a human patient who received an intestinal transplant, so some T cells may come from the graft donor.

This chain joins TRBV7-2 and TRBJ1-6; tentatively, D is TRBD1 (6 bases). V was shortened by 2 bases and J by 9 bases, with 11 bases between the two germline ends. The germline V gene has CDR1 SGHTA and CDR2 FQGNSA. The CDR3 has 14 residues. The CDR3 is CASSLQQGSSPLHF. CDR3 nucleotides: TGTGCCAGCAGCTTACAACAGGGTAGTTCACCCCTCCACTTT.

The V gene is TRBV2, the J gene TRBJ1-1, with D hard to call. This CDR3 contains 15 residues. From germline, CDR1 is SNHLY and CDR2 FYNNEI. V was shortened by 1 base and J by 1 base, with 10 bases between the two germline ends. The CDR3 nucleotides are TGTGCCAGCAGTGAAGTTTCCTCGGGGAACACTGAAGCTTTCTTT. The encoded protein is CASSEVSSGNTEAFF.

This chain links TRBV9 with TRBJ1-6, with D maybe TRBD1 (6 bases). Deletions cut 4 bases from V and 13 bases from J, with 21 bases between. The CDR3 spans 15 residues. Germline assignment: CDR1 SGDLS and CDR2 YYNGEE. CDR3 coding DNA: TGTGCCAGCAGCCCCGGGACGGGGGCCGTCGTCCCCCTCCACTTT. Its translation is CASSPGTGAVVPLHF.

This chain joins TRBV18 and TRBJ2-5; no clear D. Trimming cost V 5 bases and J 5 bases, with 9 bases left between them. The CDR3 has 12 residues. Germline V gene sequence: CDR1 KGHSH, CDR2 LQKENI. The CDR3 sequence is CASSSKRETQYF. The CDR3 DNA follows: TGTGCCAGCTCATCAAAACGGGAGACCCAGTACTTC.

The rearrangement links TRBV7-5 to TRBJ2-3. TRBV7-5 is termed a pseudogene. This CDR3 has 15 amino acids. The DNA of the CDR3 is TGTGTCAGAAGCTTATGGGGGGCTCACACAGATACGCAGTATTTT. It encodes CVRSLWGAHTDTQYF.

This chain uses TRBV7-9 with TRBJ2-7, with TRBD1 matching over 7 bases. Germline V gene lookup returns CDR1 SEHNR and CDR2 FQNEAQ (reference sequence). After removal of 3 bases from V and 3 bases from J, the junction contained 2 bases not matched to a gene. CDR3 length: 13 residues. The chain's CDR3 is CASSFQGVYEQYF. CDR3 nucleotides: TGTGCCAGCAGCTTCCAGGGGGTCTACGAGCAGTACTTC.

A few counts support this clone. The chain is built from TRBV4-1 and TRBJ2-4; D may be TRBD1 (6 bases). V gave up 3 bases and J gave up 0 bases, with 18 bases separating them. The V gene's germline CDR1 is MGHRA and CDR2 YSYEKL. This CDR3 is built from 18 residues. CDR3 DNA: TGCGCCAGCAGCCACCTATCGGACAGTCTTCTAGCCAAAAACATTCAGTACTTC. It codes for CASSHLSDSLLAKNIQYF.

The chain combines TRBV6-4 with TRBJ2-7; the D gene is possibly TRBD1 (6 bases). Germline V gene sequence: CDR1 MRHNA, CDR2 SNTAGT. The CDR3 is 14 amino acids. Trimming removed 2 bases at V and 0 bases at J, with 8 bases between. In nucleotides, the CDR3 is TGTGCCAGCAGTGACCGGGACAACTCCTACGAGCAGTACTTC. Translating it yields CASSDRDNSYEQYF.

This chain uses TRBV2 with TRBJ1-3, with 7 bases lining up with TRBD1. CDR1 and CDR2 from the germline V gene are SNHLY and FYNNEI. J gave up 8 bases and V 5 bases, and 3 bases lay outside the gene matches. This CDR3 is built from 12 residues. The CDR3 sequence is CASSLQGYTIYF. CDR3 sequence (DNA): TGTGCCAGCAGTTTACAGGGGTACACCATATATTTT.

For the CDR3, the DNA is TGTGCCAGCAGCCCCGGTCGACTTAAGACTAACTATGGCTACACCTTC. Residues: CASSPGRLKTNYGYTF. V and J are TRBV5-6 and TRBJ1-2; D remains unclear. The germline V and J ends were trimmed by 4 bases and 0 bases, with 16 bases remaining between them. The V gene's germline CDR1 is SGHDT and CDR2 YYEEEE. This CDR3 contains 16 residues.

The gene calls are TRBV6-6 and TRBJ2-4; 7 bases fit TRBD1. This CDR3 is 15 amino acids long. Germline V gene data show CDR1 as MNHNY and CDR2 as SVGAGI (reference sequence). V lost 6 bases to trimming and J lost 9 bases; unmatched junction nucleotides: 14. Here the CDR3 reads CASRREGTESAIQYF. CDR3 bases: TGTGCCAGCAGGCGAGAGGGGACAGAGTCGGCCATTCAGTACTTC.

The chain couples TRBV5-5 to TRBJ2-2; a weak D match, TRBD2 (6 bases). CDR3 length equals 14 residues. Germline V gives CDR1 SGHKS, CDR2 YYEKEE (reference sequence). V lost 3 bases to trimming and J lost 5 bases, with 11 bases between them. Written as DNA, the CDR3 is TGTGCCAGCAGCTCCCGACTAGTAACCGGGGAGCTGTTTTTT. Translated: CASSSRLVTGELFF.

This chain uses TRBV2 with TRBJ2-3; possibly TRBD2 for D (5 bases). V lost 8 bases and J lost 4, with 16 bases in between. Germline V gene data show CDR1 as SNHLY and CDR2 as FYNNEI. The CDR3 has 14 amino acids. Here the CDR3 reads CASRLGSGSDTQYF. As DNA, the CDR3 is TGTGCCAGCCGCTTGGGGAGTGGTTCAGATACGCAGTATTTT.

This rearrangement joins TRBV7-9 to TRBJ2-1; 11 nucleotides match TRBD2. The CDR3 spans 15 residues. Germline-derived CDR1 and CDR2 are SEHNR and FQNEAQ (reference sequence). V lost 4 bases, J lost 3 bases, and 2 bases stayed unmatched. CDR3 in DNA: TGTGCCAGCAGCTACACTAGCGGGGGCTACAATGAGCAGTTCTTC. As protein: CASSYTSGGYNEQFF.

This clone came up a few times. The chain has TRBV9 and TRBJ2-5; D may be TRBD2 (5 bases). The DNA end lines up better with TRBJ2-7; the J call may be wrong. The CDR3 is 14 amino acids. Germline lookup yields CDR1 SGDLS and CDR2 YYNGEE. This chain's CDR3 is CASSVGGSPYEQYF. The CDR3 bases are TGTGCCAGCAGCGTAGGCGGGTCCCCCTACGAGCAGTACTTC.

The chain recombines TRBV27 with TRBJ1-6, with TRBD1 identical over 12 bases. This CDR3 is built from 14 residues. The V gene's germline CDR1 is MNHEY and CDR2 SMNVEV (reference sequence). The V gene end was trimmed by 4 bases and the J gene end by 9 bases; junction bases not matched to a gene: 1. DNA for the CDR3: TGTGCCAGCAGTTGGGGACAGGGGGCTTCACCCCTCCACTTT. It specifies CASSWGQGASPLHF.

The chain has TRBV30 and TRBJ1-2; a possible D gene is TRBD1 (5 bases). Trimming left V 7 bases short and J 7 bases short, with 10 bases between. The CDR3 extends over 10 amino acids. Looked up from germline, CDR1 is GTSNPN and CDR2 is SVGIG (reference sequence). The CDR3 bases are TGTGCCTACCATCAGGGTGGCTACACCTTC. Protein product: CAYHQGGYTF.

J is TRBJ2-1 and V is TRBV9, with 8 positions matching TRBD2. The CDR3 sequence is 15 residues long. The junction had 6 bases not matched to a gene; V was cut back by 3 bases and J by 4 bases. Germline CDR1 is SGDLS and CDR2 is YYNGEE. DNA of the CDR3: TGTGCCAGCAGCGACCAAGCGGGGGCTTACAATGAGCAGTTCTTC. As protein: CASSDQAGAYNEQFF.

The chain links TRBV2 to TRBJ1-1; 12 nucleotides agree with TRBD1. The V segment lost 7 bases and the J segment 10 bases; nucleotides outside the gene matches: 10. The CDR3 has 14 residues. The germline gives CDR1 SNHLY, CDR2 FYNNEI. The CDR3 protein is CASTLRDRGRGAFF. CDR3 DNA: TGTGCCAGCACCCTCAGGGACAGGGGGCGAGGAGCTTTCTTT.

V and J are TRBV28 and TRBJ1-3; 9 nucleotides align to TRBD1. J was trimmed by 2 bases and V by 7 bases; bases with no gene match: 9. The CDR3 spans 16 residues. Germline loops: CDR1 MDHEN, CDR2 SYDVKM. The CDR3 is CASTPAGTGPGNTIYF. CDR3 in DNA: TGTGCCAGCACTCCCGCCGGGACAGGGCCTGGAAACACCATATATTTT.

The rearrangement joins TRBV27 to TRBJ2-2, with D hard to call. The ends were cut back, 1 base at V and 4 bases at J, with 10 bases in the middle. The CDR3 is made up of 15 amino acids. Germline CDR1 and CDR2: MNHEY and SMNVEV (reference sequence). The CDR3 reads CASSLWWPATGELFF. Written as DNA, the CDR3 is TGTGCCAGCAGTTTATGGTGGCCAGCCACCGGGGAGCTGTTTTTT.

The chain carries TRBV5-4 and TRBJ2-7; TRBD1 is a possible D gene (5 bases). V lost 0 bases, J lost 6 bases, and 10 bases lay in between. The CDR3 extends over 13 amino acids. Germline V gene sequence: CDR1 SGHNT, CDR2 YYREEE (reference sequence). CDR3 in DNA: TGTGCCAGCAGCTTGGACAGGTCCGGCGAGCAGTACTTC. Its translation is CASSLDRSGEQYF. Full variable domain (remainder filled in from reference TRBV5-4 and TRBJ2-7): ETGVTQSPTHLIKTRGQQVTLRCSSQSGHNTVSWYQQALGQGPQFIFQYYREEENGRGNFPPRFSGLQFPNYSSELNVNALELDDSALYLCASSLDRSGEQYFGPGTRLTVT.